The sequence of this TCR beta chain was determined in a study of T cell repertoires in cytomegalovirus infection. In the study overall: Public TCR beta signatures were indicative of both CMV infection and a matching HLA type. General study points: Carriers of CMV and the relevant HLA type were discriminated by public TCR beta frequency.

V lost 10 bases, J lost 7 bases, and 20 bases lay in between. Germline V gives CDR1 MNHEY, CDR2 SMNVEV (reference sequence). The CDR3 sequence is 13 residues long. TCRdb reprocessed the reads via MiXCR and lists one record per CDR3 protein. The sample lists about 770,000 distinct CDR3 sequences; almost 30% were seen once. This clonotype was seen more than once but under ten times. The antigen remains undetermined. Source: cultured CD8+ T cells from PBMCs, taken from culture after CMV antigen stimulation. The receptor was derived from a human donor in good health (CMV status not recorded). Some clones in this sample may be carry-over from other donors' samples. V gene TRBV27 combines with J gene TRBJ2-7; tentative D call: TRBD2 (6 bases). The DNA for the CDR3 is TGTGCCACCAGATTCGGGGGAATCGGAGAGCAGTACTTC. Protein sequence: CATRFGGIGEQYF.